This T cell receptor (beta chain) was sequenced in a study of blood T cell repertoires in COVID-19. Study details: COVID-19 samples collected from the United States, Italy and Spain covered acute and convalescent phases.

This table comes from immunoSEQ multiplex PCR, and its TCRdb copy is limited to in-frame clones, with some not included. The table has roughly 73,000 clones, more than 70% seen once. V lost 3 bases, J lost 13 bases, and 10 bases lay in between. Germline V CDR1 and CDR2: SEHNR, FQNEAQ (reference sequence). This CDR3 is built from 12 residues. The gene calls are TRBV7-9 and TRBJ1-6; no definite D call. Specimen: peripheral blood. The origin of this receptor is a man aged 65 to 85 with active or convalescent COVID-19. Here the CDR3 reads CASSFESVPLHF. The CDR3 DNA is TGTGCCAGCAGCTTCGAAAGCGTCCCCCTCCACTTT.